This T cell receptor beta chain was observed in a study of T cell responses to AZD1222 COVID-19 vaccine. A remark on this clone: What it binds is unknown.

Broader study findings: Most donors were white British, females outnumbered males, and clonal diversity was possibly underestimated. Repertoire sampling happened only post peak T cell response. As reported, nearly half of all spike-specific TCRs target variant regions that are unmutated. With dominance at 160-218 and 743-854, vaccine-associated CD4 TCRs spanned spike.

Profiling relied on immunoSEQ multiplex PCR, and the TCRdb table lists in-frame clones only, not all of them. The sample holds over 110,000 clones; roughly 89% are singletons and the top ten take around 1.8%. V lost 6 bases, J lost 15 bases, and 10 bases stayed unmatched. Germline CDR1 and CDR2: WNHNN and SYGVQD (reference sequence). The CDR3 is made up of 12 amino acids. The V gene is TRBV10-1, the J gene TRBJ2-1; 8 bases agree with TRBD1. The sequence was collected from an adult in good health. The source was peripheral blood, collected on day 0 of AZD1222 vaccination. The CDR3: CASRAGQGRMFF. CDR3 DNA sequence: TGCGCCAGCAGGGCTGGACAGGGAAGGATGTTCTTC.